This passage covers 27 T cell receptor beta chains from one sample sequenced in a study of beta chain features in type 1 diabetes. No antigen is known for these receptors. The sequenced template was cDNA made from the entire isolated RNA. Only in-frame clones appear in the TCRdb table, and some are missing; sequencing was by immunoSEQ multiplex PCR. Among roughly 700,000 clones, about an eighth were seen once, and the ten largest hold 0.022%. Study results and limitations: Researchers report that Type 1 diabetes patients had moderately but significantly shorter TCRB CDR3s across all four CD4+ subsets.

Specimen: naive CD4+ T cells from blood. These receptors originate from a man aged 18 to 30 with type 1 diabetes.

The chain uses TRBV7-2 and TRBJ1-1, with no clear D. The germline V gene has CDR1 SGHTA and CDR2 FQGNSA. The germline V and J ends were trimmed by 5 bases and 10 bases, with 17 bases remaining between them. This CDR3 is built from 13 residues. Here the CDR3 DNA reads TGTGCCAGCAGCACCGACTCAAACGGGATAGCTTTCTTT. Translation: CASSTDSNGIAFF.

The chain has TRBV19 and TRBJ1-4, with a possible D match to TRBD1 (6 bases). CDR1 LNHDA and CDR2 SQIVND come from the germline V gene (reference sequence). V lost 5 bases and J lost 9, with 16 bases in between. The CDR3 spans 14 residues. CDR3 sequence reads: CASSSEHTGKKLFF. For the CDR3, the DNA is TGTGCCAGTAGTTCGGAACATACAGGGAAAAAACTGTTTTTT.

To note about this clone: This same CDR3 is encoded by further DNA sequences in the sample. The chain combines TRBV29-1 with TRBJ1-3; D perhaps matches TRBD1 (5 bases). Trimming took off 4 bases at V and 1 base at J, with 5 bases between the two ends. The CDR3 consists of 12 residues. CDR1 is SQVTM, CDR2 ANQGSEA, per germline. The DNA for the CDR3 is TGCAGCGTTGGGGGGTCTGGAAACACCATATATTTT. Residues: CSVGGSGNTIYF. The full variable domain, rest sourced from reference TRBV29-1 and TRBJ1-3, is SAVISQKPSRDICQRGTSLTIQCQVDSQVTMMFWYRQQPGQSLTLIATANQGSEATYESGFVIDKFPISRPNLTFSTLTVSNMSPEDSSIYLCSVGGSGNTIYFGEGSWLTVV.

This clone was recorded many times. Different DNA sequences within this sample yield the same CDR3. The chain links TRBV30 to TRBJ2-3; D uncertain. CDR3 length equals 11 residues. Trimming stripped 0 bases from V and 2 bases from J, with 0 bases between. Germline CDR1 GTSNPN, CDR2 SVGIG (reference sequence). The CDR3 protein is CAWSVTDTQYF. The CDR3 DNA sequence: TGTGCCTGGAGTGTCACAGATACGCAGTATTTT.

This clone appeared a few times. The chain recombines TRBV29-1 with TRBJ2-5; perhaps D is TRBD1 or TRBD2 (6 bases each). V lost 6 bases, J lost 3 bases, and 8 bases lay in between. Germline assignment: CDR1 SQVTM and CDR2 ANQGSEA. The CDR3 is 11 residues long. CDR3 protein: CSVRGEETQYF. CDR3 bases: TGCAGCGTGAGGGGGGAAGAGACCCAGTACTTC. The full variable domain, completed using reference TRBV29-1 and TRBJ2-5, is SAVISQKPSRDICQRGTSLTIQCQVDSQVTMMFWYRQQPGQSLTLIATANQGSEATYESGFVIDKFPISRPNLTFSTLTVSNMSPEDSSIYLCSVRGEETQYFGPGTRLLVL.

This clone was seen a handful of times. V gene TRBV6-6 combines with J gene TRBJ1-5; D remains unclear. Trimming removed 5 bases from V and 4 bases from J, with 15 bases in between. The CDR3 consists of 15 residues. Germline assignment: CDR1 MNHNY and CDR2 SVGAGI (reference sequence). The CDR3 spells CASSTAGFGNQPQHF. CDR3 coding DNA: TGTGCCAGCAGTACCGCGGGATTCGGGAATCAGCCCCAGCATTTT.

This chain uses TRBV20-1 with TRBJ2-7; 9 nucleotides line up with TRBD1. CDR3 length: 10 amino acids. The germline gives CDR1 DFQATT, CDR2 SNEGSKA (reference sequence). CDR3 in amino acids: CRQGADEQYF. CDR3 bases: TGCAGACAGGGGGCGGACGAGCAGTACTTC.

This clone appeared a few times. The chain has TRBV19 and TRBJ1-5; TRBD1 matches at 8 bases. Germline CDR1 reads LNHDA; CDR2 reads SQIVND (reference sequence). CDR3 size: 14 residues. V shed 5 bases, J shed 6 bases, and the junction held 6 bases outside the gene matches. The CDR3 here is CASSPRDRGQPQHF. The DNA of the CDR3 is TGTGCCAGTAGTCCCCGAGACAGGGGTCAGCCCCAGCATTTT.

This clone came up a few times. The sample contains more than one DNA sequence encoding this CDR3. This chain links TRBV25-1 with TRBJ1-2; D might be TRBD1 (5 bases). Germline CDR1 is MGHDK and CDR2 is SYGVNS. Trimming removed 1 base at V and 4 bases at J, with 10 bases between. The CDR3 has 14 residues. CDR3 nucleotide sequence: TGTGCCAGCAGTGAATCGGGACGTTCCTATGGCTACACCTTC. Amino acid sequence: CASSESGRSYGYTF.

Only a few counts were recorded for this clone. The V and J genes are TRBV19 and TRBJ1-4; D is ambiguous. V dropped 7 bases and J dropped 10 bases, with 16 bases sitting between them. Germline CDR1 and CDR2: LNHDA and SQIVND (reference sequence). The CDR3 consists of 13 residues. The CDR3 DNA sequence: TGTGCCAGTACCCCTCCCGGGCAAGGAAAACTGTTTTTT. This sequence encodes CASTPPGQGKLFF.

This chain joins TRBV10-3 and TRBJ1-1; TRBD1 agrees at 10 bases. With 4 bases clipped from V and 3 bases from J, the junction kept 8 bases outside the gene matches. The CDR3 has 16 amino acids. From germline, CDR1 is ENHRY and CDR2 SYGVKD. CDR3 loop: CAISGTGTGVYTEAFF. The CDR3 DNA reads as TGTGCCATCAGTGGAACCGGGACAGGGGTTTACACTGAAGCTTTCTTT.

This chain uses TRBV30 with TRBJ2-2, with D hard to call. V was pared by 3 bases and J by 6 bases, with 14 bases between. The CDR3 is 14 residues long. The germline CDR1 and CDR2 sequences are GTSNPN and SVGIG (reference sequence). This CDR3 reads CAWRWSDGPGELFF. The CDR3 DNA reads TGTGCCTGGAGGTGGTCCGACGGGCCCGGGGAGCTGTTTTTT.

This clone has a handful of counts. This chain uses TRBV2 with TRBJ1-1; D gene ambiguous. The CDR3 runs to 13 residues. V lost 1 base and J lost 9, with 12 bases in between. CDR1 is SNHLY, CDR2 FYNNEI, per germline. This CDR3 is CASSEDGESKAFF. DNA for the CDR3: TGTGCCAGCAGTGAAGACGGGGAAAGCAAAGCTTTCTTT.

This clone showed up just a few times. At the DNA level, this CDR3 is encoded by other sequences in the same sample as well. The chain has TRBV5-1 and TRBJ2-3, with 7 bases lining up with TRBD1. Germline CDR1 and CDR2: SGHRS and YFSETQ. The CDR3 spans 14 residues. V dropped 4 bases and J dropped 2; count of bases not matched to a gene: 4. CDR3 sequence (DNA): TGCGCCAGCAGCCTCGGGACAGCCACAGATACGCAGTATTTT. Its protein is CASSLGTATDTQYF.

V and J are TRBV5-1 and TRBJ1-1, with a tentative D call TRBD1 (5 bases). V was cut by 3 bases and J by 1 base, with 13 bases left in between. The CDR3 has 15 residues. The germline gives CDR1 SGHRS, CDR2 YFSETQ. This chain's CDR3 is CASSSTPGPNTEAFF. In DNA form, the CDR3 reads TGCGCCAGCAGCTCCACCCCAGGGCCGAACACTGAAGCTTTCTTT.

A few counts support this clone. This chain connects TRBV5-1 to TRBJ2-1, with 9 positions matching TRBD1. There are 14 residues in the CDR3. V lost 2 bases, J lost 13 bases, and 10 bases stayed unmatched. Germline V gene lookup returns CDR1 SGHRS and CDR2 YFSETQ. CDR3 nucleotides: TGCGCCAGCAGCTTAGAACAGGGGGCATCGAGTCAGTTCTTC. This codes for CASSLEQGASSQFF.

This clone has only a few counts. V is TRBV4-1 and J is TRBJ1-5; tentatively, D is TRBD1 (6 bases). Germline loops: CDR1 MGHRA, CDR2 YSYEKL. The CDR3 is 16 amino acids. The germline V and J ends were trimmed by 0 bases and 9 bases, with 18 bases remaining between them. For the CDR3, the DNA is TGCGCCAGCAGCCAAGAAGGCAGGGGAGGGTTGACGCCCCAGCATTTT. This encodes CASSQEGRGGLTPQHF.

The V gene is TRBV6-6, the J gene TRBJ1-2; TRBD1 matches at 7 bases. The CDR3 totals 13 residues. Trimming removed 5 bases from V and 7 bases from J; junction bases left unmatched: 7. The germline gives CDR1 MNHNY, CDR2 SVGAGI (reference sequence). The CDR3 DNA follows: TGTGCCAGCAGTCTTACAGGGGCTGGTGGCTACACCTTC. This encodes CASSLTGAGGYTF.

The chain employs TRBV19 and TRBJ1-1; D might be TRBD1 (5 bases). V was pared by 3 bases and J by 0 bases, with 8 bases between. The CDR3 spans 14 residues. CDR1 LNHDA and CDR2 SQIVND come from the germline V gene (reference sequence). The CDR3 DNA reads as TGTGCCAGTAGTATGCCAGGGATGAACACTGAAGCTTTCTTT. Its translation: CASSMPGMNTEAFF. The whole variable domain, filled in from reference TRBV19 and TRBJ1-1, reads DGGITQSPKYLFRKEGQNVTLSCEQNLNHDAMYWYRQDPGQGLRLIYYSQIVNDFQKGDIAEGYSVSREKKESFPLTVTSAQKNPTAFYLCASSMPGMNTEAFFGQGTRLTVV.

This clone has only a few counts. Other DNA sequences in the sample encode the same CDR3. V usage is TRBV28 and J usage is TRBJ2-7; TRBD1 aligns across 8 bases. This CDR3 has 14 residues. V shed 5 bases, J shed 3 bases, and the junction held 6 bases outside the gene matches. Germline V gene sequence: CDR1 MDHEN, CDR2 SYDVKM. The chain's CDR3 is CASSEPTGGYEQYF. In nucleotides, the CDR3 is TGTGCCAGCAGTGAACCAACAGGGGGCTACGAGCAGTACTTC.

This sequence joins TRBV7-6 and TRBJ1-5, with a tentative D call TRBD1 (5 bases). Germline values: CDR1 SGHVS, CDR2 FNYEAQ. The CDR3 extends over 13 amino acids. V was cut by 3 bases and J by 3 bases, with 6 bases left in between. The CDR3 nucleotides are TGTGCCAGCAGCTTGACAGACAATCAGCCCCAGCATTTT. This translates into CASSLTDNQPQHF.

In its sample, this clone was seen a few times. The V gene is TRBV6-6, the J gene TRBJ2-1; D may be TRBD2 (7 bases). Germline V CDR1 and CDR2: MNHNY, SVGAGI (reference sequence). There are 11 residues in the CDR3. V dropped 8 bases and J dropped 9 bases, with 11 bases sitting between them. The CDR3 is CASRGAGEQFF. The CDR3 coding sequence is TGTGCCAGCCGGGGGGCCGGTGAGCAGTTCTTC.

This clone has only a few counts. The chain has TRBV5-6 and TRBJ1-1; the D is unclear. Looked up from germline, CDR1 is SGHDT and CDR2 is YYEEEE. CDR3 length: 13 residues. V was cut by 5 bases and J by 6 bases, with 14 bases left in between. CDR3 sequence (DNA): TGTGCCAGCAGGGTGTTGGGGTCATCTGAAGCTTTCTTT. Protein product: CASRVLGSSEAFF.

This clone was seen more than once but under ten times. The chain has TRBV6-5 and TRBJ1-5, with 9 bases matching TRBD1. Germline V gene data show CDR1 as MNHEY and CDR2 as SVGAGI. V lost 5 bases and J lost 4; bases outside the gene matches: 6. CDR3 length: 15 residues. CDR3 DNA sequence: TGTGCCAGCAGTGGAACCGGGACAGGGAATCAGCCCCAGCATTTT. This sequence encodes CASSGTGTGNQPQHF.

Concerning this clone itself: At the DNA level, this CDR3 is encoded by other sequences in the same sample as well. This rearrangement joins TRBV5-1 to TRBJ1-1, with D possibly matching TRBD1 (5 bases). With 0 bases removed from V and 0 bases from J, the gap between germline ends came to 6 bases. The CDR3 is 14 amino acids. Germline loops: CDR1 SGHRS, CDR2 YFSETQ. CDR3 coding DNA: TGCGCCAGCAGCTTGGACAGGCTGAACACTGAAGCTTTCTTT. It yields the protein CASSLDRLNTEAFF.

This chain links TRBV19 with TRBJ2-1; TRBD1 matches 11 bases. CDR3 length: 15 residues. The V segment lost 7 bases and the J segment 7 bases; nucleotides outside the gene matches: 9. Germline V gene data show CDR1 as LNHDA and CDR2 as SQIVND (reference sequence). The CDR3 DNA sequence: TGTGCCAGTACCACAAGGACAGGGGGCTGGAATGAGCAGTTCTTC. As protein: CASTTRTGGWNEQFF.

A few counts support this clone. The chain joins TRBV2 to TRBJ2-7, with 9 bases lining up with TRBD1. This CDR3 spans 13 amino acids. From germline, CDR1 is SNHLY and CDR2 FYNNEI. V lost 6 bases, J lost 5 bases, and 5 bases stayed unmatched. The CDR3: CASSGQGFHEQYF. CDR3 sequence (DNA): TGTGCCAGCAGCGGACAGGGGTTCCACGAGCAGTACTTC.